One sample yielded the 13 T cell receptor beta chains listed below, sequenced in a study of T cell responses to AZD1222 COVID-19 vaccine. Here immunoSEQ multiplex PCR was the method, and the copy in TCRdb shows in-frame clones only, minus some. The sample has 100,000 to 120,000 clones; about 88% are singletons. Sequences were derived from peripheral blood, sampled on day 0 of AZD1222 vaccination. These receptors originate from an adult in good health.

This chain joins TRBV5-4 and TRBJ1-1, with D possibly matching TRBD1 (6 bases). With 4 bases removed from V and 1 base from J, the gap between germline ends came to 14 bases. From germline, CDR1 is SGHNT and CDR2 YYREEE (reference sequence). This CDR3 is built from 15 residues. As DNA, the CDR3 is TGTGCCAGCAGCCCTGGGGGCCAGGGGAACACTGAAGCTTTCTTT. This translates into CASSPGGQGNTEAFF. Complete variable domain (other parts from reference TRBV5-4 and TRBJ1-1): ETGVTQSPTHLIKTRGQQVTLRCSSQSGHNTVSWYQQALGQGPQFIFQYYREEENGRGNFPPRFSGLQFPNYSSELNVNALELDDSALYLCASSPGGQGNTEAFFGQGTRLTVV.

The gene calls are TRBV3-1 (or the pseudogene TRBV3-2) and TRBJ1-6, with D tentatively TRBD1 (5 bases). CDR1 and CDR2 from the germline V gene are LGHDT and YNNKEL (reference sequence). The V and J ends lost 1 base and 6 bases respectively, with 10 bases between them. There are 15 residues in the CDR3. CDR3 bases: TGTGCCAGCAGCCAAGCCGGGACTCCTAATTCACCCCTCCACTTT. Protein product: CASSQAGTPNSPLHF.

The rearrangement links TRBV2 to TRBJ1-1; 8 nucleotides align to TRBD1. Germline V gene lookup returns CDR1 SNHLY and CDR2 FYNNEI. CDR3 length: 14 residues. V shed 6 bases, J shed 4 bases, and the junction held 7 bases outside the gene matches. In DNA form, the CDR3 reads TGTGCCAGCAGCACCGGACAGGGTGGCACTGAAGCTTTCTTT. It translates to CASSTGQGGTEAFF.

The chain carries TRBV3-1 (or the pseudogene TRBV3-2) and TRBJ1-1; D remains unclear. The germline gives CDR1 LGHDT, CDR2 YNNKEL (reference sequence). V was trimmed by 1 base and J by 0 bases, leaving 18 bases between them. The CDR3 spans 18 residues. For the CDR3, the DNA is TGTGCCAGCAGCCAAGGCCCGCGGGGTGGGCAGTTGAACACTGAAGCTTTCTTT. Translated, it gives CASSQGPRGGQLNTEAFF.

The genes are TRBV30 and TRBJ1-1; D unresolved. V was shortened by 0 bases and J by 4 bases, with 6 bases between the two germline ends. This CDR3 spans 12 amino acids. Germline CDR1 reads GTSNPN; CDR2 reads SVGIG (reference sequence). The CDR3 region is CAWSVLTTEAFF. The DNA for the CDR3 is TGTGCCTGGAGTGTACTCACCACTGAAGCTTTCTTT.

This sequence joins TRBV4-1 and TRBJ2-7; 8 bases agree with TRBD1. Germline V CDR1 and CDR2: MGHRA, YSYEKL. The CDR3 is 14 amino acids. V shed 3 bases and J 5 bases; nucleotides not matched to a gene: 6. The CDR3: CASSHTDRVDEQYF. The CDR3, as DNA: TGCGCCAGCAGCCACACGGACAGGGTCGACGAGCAGTACTTC.

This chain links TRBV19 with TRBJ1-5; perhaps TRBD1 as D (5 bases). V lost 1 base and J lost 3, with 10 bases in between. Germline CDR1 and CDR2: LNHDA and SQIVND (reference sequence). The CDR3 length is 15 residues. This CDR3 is CASSIVTGYNQPQHF. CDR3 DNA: TGTGCCAGTAGTATAGTTACAGGCTACAATCAGCCCCAGCATTTT.

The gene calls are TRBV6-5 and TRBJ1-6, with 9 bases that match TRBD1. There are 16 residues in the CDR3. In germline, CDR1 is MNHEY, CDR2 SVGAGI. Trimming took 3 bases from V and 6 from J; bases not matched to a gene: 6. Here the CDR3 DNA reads TGTGCCAGCAGTTATCGTACAGGGGGCCTTAATTCACCCCTCCACTTT. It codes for CASSYRTGGLNSPLHF.

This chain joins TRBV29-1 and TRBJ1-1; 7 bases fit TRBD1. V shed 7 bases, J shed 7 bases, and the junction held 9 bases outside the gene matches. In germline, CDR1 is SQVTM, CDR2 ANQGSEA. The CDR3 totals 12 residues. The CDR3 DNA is TGCAGCGCTTTCGACAGGGAAAGTGAAGCTTTCTTT. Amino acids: CSAFDRESEAFF.

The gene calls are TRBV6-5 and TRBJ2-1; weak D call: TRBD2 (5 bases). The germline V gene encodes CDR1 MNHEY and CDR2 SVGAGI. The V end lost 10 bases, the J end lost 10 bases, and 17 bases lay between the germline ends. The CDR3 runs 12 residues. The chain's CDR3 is CAIHRGLGEQFF. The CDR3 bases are TGTGCCATCCACCGAGGGTTAGGCGAGCAGTTCTTC.

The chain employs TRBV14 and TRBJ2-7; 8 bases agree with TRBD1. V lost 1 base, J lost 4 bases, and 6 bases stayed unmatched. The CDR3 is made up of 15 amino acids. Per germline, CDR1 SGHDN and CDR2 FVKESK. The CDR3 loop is CASSQGGTGGYEQYF. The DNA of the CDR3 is TGTGCCAGCAGCCAAGGGGGAACAGGGGGGTACGAGCAGTACTTC. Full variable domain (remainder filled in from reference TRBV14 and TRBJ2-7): EAGVTQFPSHSVIEKGQTVTLRCDPISGHDNLYWYRRVMGKEIKFLLHFVKESKQDESGMPNNRFLAERTGGTYSTLKVQPAELEDSGVYFCASSQGGTGGYEQYFGPGTRLTVT.

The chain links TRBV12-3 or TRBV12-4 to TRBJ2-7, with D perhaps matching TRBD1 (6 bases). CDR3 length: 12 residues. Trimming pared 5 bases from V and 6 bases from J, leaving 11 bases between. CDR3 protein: CASSRTESEQYF. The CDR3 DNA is TGTGCCAGCAGTCGGACAGAGAGCGAGCAGTACTTC.

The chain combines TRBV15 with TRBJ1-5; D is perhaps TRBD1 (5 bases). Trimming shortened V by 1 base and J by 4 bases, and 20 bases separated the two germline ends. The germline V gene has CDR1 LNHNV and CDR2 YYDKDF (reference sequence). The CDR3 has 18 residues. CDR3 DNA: TGTGCCACCAGCAGAGTGGGGCAGGGCTCTTCTCGGAATCAGCCCCAGCATTTT. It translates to CATSRVGQGSSRNQPQHF.